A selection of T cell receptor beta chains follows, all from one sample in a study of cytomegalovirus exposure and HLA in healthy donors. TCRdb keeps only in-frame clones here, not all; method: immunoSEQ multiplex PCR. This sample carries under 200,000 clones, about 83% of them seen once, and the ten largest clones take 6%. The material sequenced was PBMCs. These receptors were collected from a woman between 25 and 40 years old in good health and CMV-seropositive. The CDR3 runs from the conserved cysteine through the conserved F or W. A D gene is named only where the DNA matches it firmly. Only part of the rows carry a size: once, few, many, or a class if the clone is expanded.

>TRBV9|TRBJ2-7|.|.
CASSVGRVSYEQYF
TGTGCCAGCAGCGTAGGCAGGGTCTCCTACGAGCAGTACTTC
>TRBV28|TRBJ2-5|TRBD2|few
CASSPGLAGGPVSETQYF
TGTGCCAGCAGTCCGGGACTAGCGGGAGGACCTGTGAGTGAGACCCAGTACTTC
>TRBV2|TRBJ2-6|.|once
CASSEHSGANVLTF
TGTGCCAGCAGTGAACACTCTGGGGCCAACGTCCTGACTTTC
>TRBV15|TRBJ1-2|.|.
CATSRSQGLYGYTF
TGTGCCACCAGCAGGAGCCAGGGGCTCTATGGCTACACCTTC
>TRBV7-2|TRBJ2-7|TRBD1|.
CASSPRGRDHEQYF
TGTGCCAGCAGCCCGAGGGGGCGCGACCACGAGCAGTACTTC
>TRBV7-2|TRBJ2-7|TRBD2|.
CASSYRGGGIIYEQYF
TGTGCCAGCAGCTATAGGGGCGGGGGGATAATCTACGAGCAGTACTTC
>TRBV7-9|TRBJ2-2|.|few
CASSQWNTGELFF
TGTGCCAGCAGCCAATGGAACACCGGGGAGCTGTTTTTT
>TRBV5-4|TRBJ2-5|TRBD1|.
CASSGGQGGETQYF
TGTGCCAGCAGCGGGGGACAGGGTGGTGAGACCCAGTACTTC
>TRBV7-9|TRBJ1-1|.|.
CASSPDGNRGAFF
TGTGCCAGCAGCCCTGACGGAAACCGAGGAGCTTTCTTT
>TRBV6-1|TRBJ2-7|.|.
CASLRNGLPYEQYF
TGTGCCAGCCTACGAAACGGTCTTCCTTACGAGCAGTACTTC
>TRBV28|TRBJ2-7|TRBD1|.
CASRPTGAFEQYF
TGTGCCAGCAGGCCTACAGGGGCCTTCGAGCAGTACTTC
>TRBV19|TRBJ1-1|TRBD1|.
CASSRTGAAEAFF
TGTGCCAGTAGTAGGACAGGGGCCGCTGAAGCCTTCTTT
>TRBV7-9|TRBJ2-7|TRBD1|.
CASSLAGTGGEQYF
TGTGCCAGCAGCTTAGCGGGGACAGGGGGCGAGCAGTACTTC
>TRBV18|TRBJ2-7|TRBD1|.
CASSRRTGGIYEQYF
TGTGCCAGCTCACGCCGGACAGGGGGGATCTACGAGCAGTACTTC
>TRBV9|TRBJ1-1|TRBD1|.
CASSVLTGGATEAFF
TGTGCCAGCAGCGTTTTAACAGGGGGGGCCACTGAAGCTTTCTTT
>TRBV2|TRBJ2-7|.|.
CASSPRWGGQYF
TGTGCCAGCAGCCCGAGGTGGGGAGGGCAGTACTTC
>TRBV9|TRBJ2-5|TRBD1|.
CASSAGTGVIETQYF
TGTGCCAGCAGCGCCGGGACAGGGGTCATAGAGACCCAGTACTTC
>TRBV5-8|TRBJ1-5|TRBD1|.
CASSFRGGDQPQHF
TGTGCCAGCAGCTTCCGAGGGGGCGATCAGCCCCAGCATTTT
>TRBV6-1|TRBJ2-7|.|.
CASSDLGGSYEQYF
TGTGCCAGCAGTGACCTCGGGGGTAGCTACGAGCAGTACTTC
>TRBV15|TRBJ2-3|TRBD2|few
CATSIGGGYLDTQYF
TGTGCCACCAGCATCGGCGGGGGGTACTTAGATACGCAGTATTTT
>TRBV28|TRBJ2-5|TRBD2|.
CASSIAGGRAQYF
TGTGCCAGCTCTATAGCGGGGGGCAGGGCCCAGTACTTC
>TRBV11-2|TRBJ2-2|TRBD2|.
CASSFRLAGDTGELFF
TGTGCCAGCAGCTTCCGACTAGCGGGGGACACCGGGGAGCTGTTTTTT
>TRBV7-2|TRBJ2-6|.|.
CASTETGVSGANVLTF
TGTGCCAGCACCGAAACCGGGGTGTCTGGGGCCAACGTCCTGACTTTC
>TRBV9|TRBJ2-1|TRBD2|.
CASSRGGFHNEQFF
TGTGCCAGCTCCCGGGGGGGTTTCCACAATGAGCAGTTCTTC
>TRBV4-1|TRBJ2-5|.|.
CASSQVGAETQYF
TGCGCCAGCAGCCAAGTGGGGGCCGAGACCCAGTACTTC
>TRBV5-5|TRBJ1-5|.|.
CASSLADQPQHF
TGTGCCAGCAGCTTGGCCGATCAGCCCCAGCATTTT
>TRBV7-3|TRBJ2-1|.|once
CASSLSNGGVDNEQFF
TGTGCCAGCAGCTTATCGAACGGGGGAGTCGACAATGAGCAGTTCTTC
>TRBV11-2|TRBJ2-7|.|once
CASSLGPRSTSEQYF
TGTGCCAGCAGCTTAGGGCCCAGGTCTACTTCGGAGCAGTACTTC
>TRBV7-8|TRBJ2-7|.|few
CASSLAQRQPSSEQYF
TGTGCCAGCAGCTTAGCGCAGAGACAGCCGTCCTCCGAGCAGTACTTC
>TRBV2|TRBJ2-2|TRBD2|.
CASSGGPWELFF
TGTGCCTCCAGCGGGGGTCCATGGGAGCTGTTTTTT
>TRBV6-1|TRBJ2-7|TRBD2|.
CASSRAGVREQYF
TGTGCCAGCAGTCGGGCGGGAGTCCGGGAGCAGTACTTC
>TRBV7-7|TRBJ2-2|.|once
CASSSLGQPTGELFF
TGTGCTAGCAGCTCCCTCGGACAGCCAACCGGGGAGCTGTTTTTT
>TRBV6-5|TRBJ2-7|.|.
CASSPGQTYEQYF
TGTGCCAGCAGTCCGGGACAAACCTACGAGCAGTACTTC
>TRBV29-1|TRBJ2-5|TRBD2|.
CSVEDGRGETQYF
TGCAGCGTTGAAGATGGGCGGGGGGAGACCCAGTACTTC
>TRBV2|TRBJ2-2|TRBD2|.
CASEERELVGELFF
TGTGCCAGCGAAGAGCGGGAGTTGGTCGGGGAGCTGTTTTTT